This T cell receptor (beta chain) was recorded in a study of blood T cells in healthy people across ages. Comments on this clonotype: Its antigen is not known.

A second PCR, run for roughly 7 to 11 cycles, used a sample-barcoded 5' primer plus a J-beta primer mix. TCRdb analysed the 5' RACE reads with MiXCR anew, one entry per CDR3 protein. Of about 1.8 million distinct CDR3 sequences detected, about 50% appear once; the ten largest clones hold about 2.1%. General study results and limits: Observed TCR beta diversity showed a strong correlation with the percentage of naive T cells as measured by flow cytometry.

Every donor gave ten milliliters of peripheral blood. This CDR3 is built from 13 residues. V was trimmed by 6 bases and J by 4 bases, leaving 9 bases between them. CDR1 and CDR2 from the germline V gene are KGHDR and SFDVKD. This clonotype originated in a woman aged 40 to 50 in good health. The chain has TRBV24-1 and TRBJ1-5, with TRBD1 as a possible D gene (6 bases). Material: blood. The CDR3 DNA reads TGTGCCACCAGTCGGACAGCGAATCAGCCCCAGCATTTT. Its protein is CATSRTANQPQHF.